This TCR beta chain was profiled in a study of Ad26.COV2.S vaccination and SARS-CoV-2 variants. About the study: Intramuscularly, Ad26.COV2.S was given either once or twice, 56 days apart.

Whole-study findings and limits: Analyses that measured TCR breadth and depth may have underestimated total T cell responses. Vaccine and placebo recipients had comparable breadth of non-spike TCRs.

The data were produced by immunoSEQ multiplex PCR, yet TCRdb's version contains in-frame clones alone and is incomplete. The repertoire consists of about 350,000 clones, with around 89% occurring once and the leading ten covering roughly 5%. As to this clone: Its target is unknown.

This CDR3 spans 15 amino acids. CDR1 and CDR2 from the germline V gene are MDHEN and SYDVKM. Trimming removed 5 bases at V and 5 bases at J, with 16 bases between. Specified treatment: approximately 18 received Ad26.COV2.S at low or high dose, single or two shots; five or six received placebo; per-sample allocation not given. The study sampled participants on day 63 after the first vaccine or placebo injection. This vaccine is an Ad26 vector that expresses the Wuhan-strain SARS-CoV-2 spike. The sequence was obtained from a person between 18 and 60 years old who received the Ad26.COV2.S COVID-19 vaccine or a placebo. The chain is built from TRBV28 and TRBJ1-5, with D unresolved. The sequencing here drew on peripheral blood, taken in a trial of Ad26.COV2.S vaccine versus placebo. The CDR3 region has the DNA TGTGCCAGCAGTGGGGATATTCGGGTCGATCAGCCCCAGCATTTT. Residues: CASSGDIRVDQPQHF.